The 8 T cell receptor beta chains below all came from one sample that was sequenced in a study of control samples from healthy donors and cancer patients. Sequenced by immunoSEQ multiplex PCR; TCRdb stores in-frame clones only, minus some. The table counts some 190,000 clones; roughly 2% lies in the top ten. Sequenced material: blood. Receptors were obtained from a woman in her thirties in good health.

CDR3 sequence reads: CASRPSWSNQPQHF. The CDR3 DNA is TGTGCCAGCAGGCCCAGTTGGAGCAATCAGCCCCAGCATTTT. V is TRBV2 and J is TRBJ1-5; D uncertain. The CDR3 is made up of 14 amino acids. Germline-derived CDR1 and CDR2 are SNHLY and FYNNEI. V lost 6 bases and J lost 1, with 10 bases in between.

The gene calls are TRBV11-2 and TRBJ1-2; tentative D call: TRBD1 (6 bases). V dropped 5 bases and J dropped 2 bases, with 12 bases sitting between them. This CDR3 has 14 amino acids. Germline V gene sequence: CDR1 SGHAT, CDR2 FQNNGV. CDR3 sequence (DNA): TGTGCCAGCAGCCCCGCGGGACACAACTATGGCTACACCTTC. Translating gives CASSPAGHNYGYTF.

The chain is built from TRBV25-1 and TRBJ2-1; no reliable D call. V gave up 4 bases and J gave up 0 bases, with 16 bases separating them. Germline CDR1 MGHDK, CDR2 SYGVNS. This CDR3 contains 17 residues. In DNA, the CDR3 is TGTGCCAGCAGTGCCTACCTGACGAGCAGCTCCTACAATGAGCAGTTCTTC. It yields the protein CASSAYLTSSSYNEQFF.

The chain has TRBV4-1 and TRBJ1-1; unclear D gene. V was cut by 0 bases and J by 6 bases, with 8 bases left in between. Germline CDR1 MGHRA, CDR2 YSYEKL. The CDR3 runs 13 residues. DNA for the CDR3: TGCGCCAGCAGCCAAGAGGAAGGAGCTGAAGCTTTCTTT. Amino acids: CASSQEEGAEAFF.

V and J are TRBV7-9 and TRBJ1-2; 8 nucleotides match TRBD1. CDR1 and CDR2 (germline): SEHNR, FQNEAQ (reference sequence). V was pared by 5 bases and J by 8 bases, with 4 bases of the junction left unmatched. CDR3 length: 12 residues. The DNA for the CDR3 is TGTGCCAGCAGCCGACAGGGGAACGGCTACACCTTC. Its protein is CASSRQGNGYTF.

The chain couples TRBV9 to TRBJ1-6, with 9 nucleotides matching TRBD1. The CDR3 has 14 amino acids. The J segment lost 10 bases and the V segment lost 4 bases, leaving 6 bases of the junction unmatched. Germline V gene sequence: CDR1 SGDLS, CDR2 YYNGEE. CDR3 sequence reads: CASSTQGASSPLHF. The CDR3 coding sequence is TGTGCCAGCAGCACACAGGGGGCTAGCTCACCCCTCCACTTT.

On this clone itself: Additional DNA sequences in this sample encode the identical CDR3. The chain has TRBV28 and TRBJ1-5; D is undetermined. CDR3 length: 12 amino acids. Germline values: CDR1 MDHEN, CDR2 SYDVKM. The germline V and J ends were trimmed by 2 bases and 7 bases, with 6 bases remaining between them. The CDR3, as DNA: TGTGCCAGCAGTTTAGAGGGCCAGCCCCAGCATTTT. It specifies CASSLEGQPQHF.

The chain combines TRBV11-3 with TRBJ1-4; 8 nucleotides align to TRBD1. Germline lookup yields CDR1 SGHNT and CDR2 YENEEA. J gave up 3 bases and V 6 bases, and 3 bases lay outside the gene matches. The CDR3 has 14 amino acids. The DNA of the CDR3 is TGTGCCAGCAGTTCGACAGGGGCTAATGAAAAACTGTTTTTT. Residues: CASSSTGANEKLFF.